The 25 T cell receptor beta chains reported below all come from one sample, sequenced in a study of blood T cell repertoires in COVID-19. This table comes from immunoSEQ multiplex PCR, and its TCRdb copy is limited to in-frame clones, with some not included. Among more than 110,000 clones listed, about 87% were seen once. The source material was peripheral blood. The source of these receptors is a human donor in a cohort sampled during active COVID-19.

The CDR3 is CASSVPSAGGSFHTQYF. As DNA, the CDR3 is TGTGCCAGCAGCGTCCCGTCCGCGGGGGGCTCTTTTCATACGCAGTATTTT. The chain combines TRBV7-9 with TRBJ2-3; TRBD2 agrees at 8 bases. J gave up 7 bases and V 5 bases, and 17 bases lay outside the gene matches. Germline V gives CDR1 SEHNR, CDR2 FQNEAQ (reference sequence). The CDR3 is made up of 17 amino acids.

The chain employs TRBV27 and TRBJ1-2, with D possibly TRBD1 on 5 matching bases. V was cut by 3 bases and J by 0 bases, with 5 bases left in between. This CDR3 region has 13 residues. Germline-derived CDR1 and CDR2 are MNHEY and SMNVEV (reference sequence). CDR3 in amino acids: CASSFRANYGYTF. The CDR3 coding sequence is TGTGCCAGCAGTTTCAGGGCTAACTATGGCTACACCTTC.

The chain carries TRBV5-4 and TRBJ2-6, with TRBD1 identical over 11 bases. The CDR3 has 18 amino acids. Germline CDR1 and CDR2: SGHNT and YYREEE (reference sequence). Germline trimming cut 4 bases from V and 1 base from J; bases unmatched to any gene: 7. DNA of the CDR3: TGTGCCAGCAGCCCTAGGGACAGGGGGTTTTCTGGGGCCAACGTCCTGACTTTC. Protein product: CASSPRDRGFSGANVLTF.

This chain links TRBV7-3 with TRBJ2-7; D is possibly TRBD1 (6 bases). This CDR3 is 15 amino acids long. Trimming cost V 2 bases and J 1 base, with 12 bases left between them. Looked up from germline, CDR1 is SGHTA and CDR2 is FQGTGA. The CDR3: CASSLYWGPSYEQYF. CDR3 nucleotide sequence: TGTGCCAGCAGCTTATATTGGGGGCCTTCCTACGAGCAGTACTTC.

The chain combines TRBV9 with TRBJ1-6; 7 bases fit TRBD1. Germline V lookup: CDR1 SGDLS, CDR2 YYNGEE. This CDR3 is 15 amino acids long. With 4 bases clipped from V and 10 bases from J, the junction kept 11 bases outside the gene matches. In DNA form, the CDR3 reads TGTGCCAGCAGCCCGAGGACAGGCCATCAGTCACCCCTCCACTTT. Its protein product is CASSPRTGHQSPLHF.

The rearrangement joins TRBV2 to TRBJ1-5; D remains unclear. CDR1 SNHLY and CDR2 FYNNEI come from the germline V gene. Deletions cut 7 bases from V and 7 bases from J, with 11 bases between. CDR3 length: 12 residues. In DNA form, the CDR3 reads TGTGCCAGCAACCCAGACTCCCAGCCCCAGCATTTT. Protein product: CASNPDSQPQHF.

The chain couples TRBV9 to TRBJ1-6; the match to TRBD1 covers 7 bases. Germline V gene lookup returns CDR1 SGDLS and CDR2 YYNGEE. V shed 1 base and J 4 bases; nucleotides not matched to a gene: 5. The CDR3 runs to 16 residues. The CDR3 region has the DNA TGTGCCAGCAGCGTATCGGACAGGCGTTATAATTCACCCCTCCACTTT. Its translation: CASSVSDRRYNSPLHF.

The chain combines TRBV18 with TRBJ2-3, with D uncertain. The CDR3 consists of 13 residues. CDR1 KGHSH and CDR2 LQKENI come from the germline V gene. The V gene lost 0 bases and the J gene lost 4 bases, with 5 bases spanning the gap. The CDR3 loop reads CASSPPAPDTQYF. CDR3 nucleotides: TGTGCCAGCTCACCACCGGCCCCAGATACGCAGTATTTT.

The genes are TRBV5-1 and TRBJ2-2; perhaps TRBD2 as D (5 bases). The CDR3 extends over 16 amino acids. Germline CDR1 and CDR2: SGHRS and YFSETQ. Trimming removed 5 bases at V and 7 bases at J, with 21 bases between. The CDR3 sequence is CASSEKRADFGGELFF. The CDR3 coding sequence is TGCGCCAGCAGTGAGAAGAGGGCCGATTTCGGCGGGGAGCTGTTTTTT. Variable domain in full (rest from reference TRBV5-1 and TRBJ2-2): KAGVTQTPRYLIKTRGQQVTLSCSPISGHRSVSWYQQTPGQGLQFLFEYFSETQRNKGNFPGRFSGRQFSNSRSEMNVSTLELGDSALYLCASSEKRADFGGELFFGEGSRLTVL.

This chain connects TRBV7-8 to TRBJ1-6; D unclear. Germline CDR1 and CDR2: SGHVS and FQNEAQ. The length of the CDR3 is 16 residues. V lost 1 base and J lost 8, with 15 bases in between. The CDR3 DNA sequence: TGTGCCAGCAGCTTAGTTGGCACCCGGGGTGATTCACCCCTCCACTTT. Its protein is CASSLVGTRGDSPLHF.

This chain uses TRBV7-2 with TRBJ2-7; 13 bases are a match to TRBD2. This CDR3 is built from 17 residues. Looked up from germline, CDR1 is SGHTA and CDR2 is FQGNSA. After removal of 5 bases from V and 6 bases from J, the junction contained 13 bases not matched to a gene. DNA of the CDR3: TGTGCCAGCAGCCTAACTAGCGGGAGGGCCAGTGCTGGCGAGCAGTACTTC. It translates to CASSLTSGRASAGEQYF.

The CDR3 DNA sequence: TGTGCCAGCAGGATGACAGGTCAGGGTGTGAATGAGCAGTTCTTC. Translating gives CASRMTGQGVNEQFF. V gene TRBV27 combines with J gene TRBJ2-1, with a possible D match to TRBD1 (6 bases). There are 15 residues in the CDR3. The ends were cut back, 6 bases at V and 7 bases at J, with 19 bases in the middle. Germline V CDR1 and CDR2: MNHEY, SMNVEV (reference sequence).

The chain carries TRBV19 and TRBJ2-2, with D uncertain. CDR1 is LNHDA, CDR2 SQIVND, per germline (reference sequence). Trimming took off 4 bases at V and 7 bases at J, with 13 bases between the two ends. This CDR3 contains 14 residues. CDR3 in amino acids: CASSSQALGGELFF. The CDR3, as DNA: TGTGCCAGTAGTAGCCAGGCTTTAGGCGGGGAGCTGTTTTTT. The variable domain in full, with the rest retrieved from reference TRBV19 and TRBJ2-2, is DGGITQSPKYLFRKEGQNVTLSCEQNLNHDAMYWYRQDPGQGLRLIYYSQIVNDFQKGDIAEGYSVSREKKESFPLTVTSAQKNPTAFYLCASSSQALGGELFFGEGSRLTVL.

As concerns this clone: The same CDR3 arises from other DNA sequences in this sample as well. The gene calls are TRBV28 and TRBJ2-7; 9 nucleotides agree with TRBD1. V dropped 3 bases and J dropped 3; count of bases not matched to a gene: 0. Germline CDR1 and CDR2: MDHEN and SYDVKM. CDR3 length equals 13 residues. CDR3 nucleotide sequence: TGTGCCAGCAGTTTGGGACAGGGCTACGAGCAGTACTTC. As protein: CASSLGQGYEQYF.

The genes are TRBV5-1 and TRBJ2-1, with 8 bases lining up with TRBD2. V lost 1 base and J lost 9; bases outside the gene matches: 15. Germline lookup yields CDR1 SGHRS and CDR2 YFSETQ. The CDR3 loop spans 17 amino acids. CDR3 sequence reads: CASSLIEIGAGGLEQFF. CDR3 in DNA: TGCGCCAGCAGCTTGATAGAAATTGGGGCGGGGGGCCTTGAGCAGTTCTTC. Together with reference TRBV5-1 and TRBJ2-1, the CDR3 gives the full variable domain: KAGVTQTPRYLIKTRGQQVTLSCSPISGHRSVSWYQQTPGQGLQFLFEYFSETQRNKGNFPGRFSGRQFSNSRSEMNVSTLELGDSALYLCASSLIEIGAGGLEQFFGPGTRLTVL.

The chain uses TRBV19 and TRBJ2-7; 9 bases fit TRBD2. This CDR3 is 15 amino acids long. Germline lookup yields CDR1 LNHDA and CDR2 SQIVND (reference sequence). After removal of 3 bases from V and 3 bases from J, the junction contained 6 bases not matched to a gene. The CDR3 sequence: CASSIMASGIYEQYF. CDR3 DNA: TGTGCCAGTAGTATTATGGCTAGCGGGATCTACGAGCAGTACTTC.

This chain links TRBV18 with TRBJ2-7; D gene ambiguous. The CDR3 extends over 12 amino acids. The V gene's germline CDR1 is KGHSH and CDR2 LQKENI. V lost 3 bases and J 5 bases, leaving 8 bases between the germline ends. CDR3: CASSPDSHEQYF. As DNA, the CDR3 is TGTGCCAGCTCACCCGATAGCCACGAGCAGTACTTC.

The chain links TRBV19 to TRBJ2-6; possible D gene TRBD2, 6 bases. The germline gives CDR1 LNHDA, CDR2 SQIVND (reference sequence). The CDR3 consists of 17 residues. The V end lost 5 bases, the J end lost 2 bases, and 16 bases lay between the germline ends. For the CDR3, the DNA is TGTGCCAGTAGTCCCCCCCTCAGGAGGGCTGGGGCCAACGTCCTGACTTTC. Residues: CASSPPLRRAGANVLTF.

This clone was found a few times. This chain connects TRBV15 to TRBJ1-2; D possibly corresponds to TRBD1 (5 bases). The CDR3 consists of 17 residues. V lost 2 bases to trimming and J lost 1 base, with 17 bases between them. Germline CDR1 and CDR2: LNHNV and YYDKDF (reference sequence). The CDR3 reads CATSRNRDRIYNYGYTF. DNA of the CDR3: TGTGCCACCAGCAGAAACAGAGACAGAATCTATAACTATGGCTACACCTTC.

The V call is TRBV19, the J call TRBJ2-5, with 7 nucleotides matching TRBD2. V lost 5 bases and J lost 4; bases outside the gene matches: 16. This CDR3 is built from 17 residues. Per the germline V gene, CDR1 is LNHDA and CDR2 is SQIVND (reference sequence). The CDR3 loop reads CASSPGGSNRGLETQYF. CDR3 sequence (DNA): TGTGCCAGTAGTCCGGGAGGTAGTAATAGGGGACTAGAGACCCAGTACTTC.

The rearrangement uses TRBV6-5 and TRBJ1-2; TRBD1 agrees at 7 bases. The germline V gene encodes CDR1 MNHEY and CDR2 SVGAGI. V lost 6 bases, J lost 1 base, and 5 bases stayed unmatched. The CDR3 has 14 residues. In DNA, the CDR3 is TGTGCCAGCAGGTCCGGGACAGTTAACTATGGCTACACCTTC. It encodes CASRSGTVNYGYTF.

This chain links TRBV10-1 with TRBJ2-1; 10 nucleotides match TRBD1. The CDR3 runs 14 residues. The ends lost 8 bases at V and 7 bases at J; junction bases unmatched: 8. CDR1 is WNHNN and CDR2 is SYGVQD in the germline V gene (reference sequence). CDR3 nucleotide sequence: TGCGCCAGCGCGCCGGGACAGGGGACGAATGAGCAGTTCTTC. Its translation: CASAPGQGTNEQFF.

This clone was recorded a few times. The chain combines TRBV4-1 with TRBJ2-7, with 7 bases lining up with TRBD1. J was trimmed by 4 bases and V by 1 base; bases with no gene match: 7. Per the germline V gene, CDR1 is MGHRA and CDR2 is YSYEKL. This CDR3 is 15 amino acids long. The CDR3: CASSQVGQLSYEQYF. The CDR3 DNA reads TGCGCCAGCAGCCAAGTGGGACAGTTATCTTACGAGCAGTACTTC.

A single count supports this clone. The chain combines TRBV4-1 with TRBJ2-5; unclear D gene. The CDR3 is made up of 13 amino acids. Trimming left V 3 bases short and J 4 bases short, with 9 bases between. CDR1 is MGHRA and CDR2 is YSYEKL in the germline V gene. DNA for the CDR3: TGCGCCAGCAGCCAGATCAGGCGAGAGACCCAGTACTTC. Protein product: CASSQIRRETQYF.

The chain couples TRBV6-1 to TRBJ1-4, with 9 bases fitting TRBD1. Germline CDR1 is MNHNS and CDR2 is SASEGT. The CDR3 spans 16 residues. J gave up 7 bases and V 1 base, and 7 bases lay outside the gene matches. The CDR3 spells CASSEGAGTGSEKLFF. CDR3 DNA sequence: TGTGCCAGCAGTGAAGGCGCAGGGACAGGGAGTGAAAAACTGTTTTTT.